A selection of T cell receptor beta chains follows, all from one sample in a study of cytomegalovirus exposure and HLA in healthy donors. TCRdb keeps only in-frame clones here, not all; method: immunoSEQ multiplex PCR. Here the sample spans about 160,000 clones, 82% being singletons. The sample consisted of PBMCs. The source is a girl aged 10-17 years in good health and CMV-seropositive. CDR3s include the opening cysteine and the closing phenylalanine or tryptophan. The D gene is left open where the match is weak. Clone size is stated in some rows and not others, as once, few, many or a class when expanded.

CDR3 protein: CASSLFGAGWNTGELFF
CDR3 DNA: TGTGCCAGCAGTTTATTCGGAGCGGGTTGGAACACCGGGGAGCTGTTTTTT
clone size: -
D gene: -
J gene: TRBJ2-2
V gene: TRBV28

CDR3 protein: CASSISGSHQPQHF
CDR3 DNA: TGTGCCAGTAGTATTTCAGGGTCCCATCAGCCCCAGCATTTT
clone size: -
D gene: -
J gene: TRBJ1-5
V gene: TRBV19

CDR3 protein: CASSPPGSNEKLFF
CDR3 DNA: TGTGCCAGCAGCCCCCCCGGGAGTAATGAAAAACTGTTTTTT
clone size: -
D gene: -
J gene: TRBJ1-4
V gene: TRBV28

CDR3 protein: CASNRQGSYNEQFF
CDR3 DNA: TGTGCCAGCAACCGACAGGGATCCTACAATGAGCAGTTCTTC
clone size: -
D gene: TRBD1
J gene: TRBJ2-1
V gene: TRBV27

CDR3 protein: CASSLVGGRGQETQYF
CDR3 DNA: TGTGCCAGCAGCTTAGTAGGGGGGCGGGGGCAAGAGACCCAGTACTTC
clone size: -
D gene: -
J gene: TRBJ2-5
V gene: TRBV7-8

CDR3 protein: CASSGVPGSNLGYNEQFF
CDR3 DNA: TGTGCCAGCAGCGGGGTCCCGGGGAGTAACCTTGGATACAATGAGCAGTTCTTC
clone size: -
D gene: -
J gene: TRBJ2-1
V gene: TRBV5-4

CDR3 protein: CASSVNHGTLNNEQFF
CDR3 DNA: TGTGCCAGCAGTGTGAACCACGGGACACTTAACAATGAGCAGTTCTTC
clone size: once
D gene: -
J gene: TRBJ2-1
V gene: TRBV6-1

CDR3 protein: CASSPRVVTEAFF
CDR3 DNA: TGTGCCAGCAGCCCGCGGGTGGTAACTGAAGCTTTCTTT
clone size: -
D gene: -
J gene: TRBJ1-1
V gene: TRBV14

CDR3 protein: CASSLSPRPGELFF
CDR3 DNA: TGTGCCAGCAGTTTATCACCTAGACCCGGGGAGCTGTTTTTT
clone size: -
D gene: -
J gene: TRBJ2-2
V gene: TRBV27

CDR3 protein: CASSWWTVGNTEAFF
CDR3 DNA: TGTGCCAGCAGTTGGTGGACAGTCGGGAACACTGAAGCTTTCTTT
clone size: -
D gene: -
J gene: TRBJ1-1
V gene: TRBV28

CDR3 protein: CASNRGGVGVLGTDTQYF
CDR3 DNA: TGCGCCAGCAACCGGGGGGGCGTGGGGGTTCTTGGAACAGATACGCAGTATTTT
clone size: few
D gene: TRBD2
J gene: TRBJ2-3
V gene: TRBV5-1

CDR3 protein: CASSLDAVTKTQYF
CDR3 DNA: TGTGCCAGCAGCTTGGATGCGGTTACGAAGACCCAGTACTTC
clone size: -
D gene: -
J gene: TRBJ2-5
V gene: TRBV5-4

CDR3 protein: CASSWSLAGDEQYF
CDR3 DNA: TGTGCCAGCAGCTGGTCGCTAGCGGGAGACGAGCAGTACTTC
clone size: -
D gene: TRBD2
J gene: TRBJ2-7
V gene: TRBV5-5

CDR3 protein: CAWGHKSNQPQHF
CDR3 DNA: TGTGCCTGGGGGCACAAAAGCAATCAGCCCCAGCATTTT
clone size: -
D gene: -
J gene: TRBJ1-5
V gene: TRBV30